This T cell receptor (beta chain) is drawn from a study of blood T cell repertoires in COVID-19. Only in-frame clones appear in the TCRdb table, and some are missing; sequencing was by immunoSEQ multiplex PCR. Of about 350,000 clones listed, approximately 84% are singletons. J was trimmed by 2 bases and V by 4 bases; bases with no gene match: 2. CDR3 size: 15 residues. Germline V gene lookup returns CDR1 LGHNA and CDR2 YSLEER. The material sequenced was PBMCs or T cells enriched from blood (not recorded which). The receptor comes from a woman aged 30 to 39 who had recovered from COVID-19. V is TRBV4-3 and J is TRBJ2-3, with 11 bases that match TRBD2. CDR3 sequence: CASSPTSGVTDTQYF. The CDR3 DNA follows: TGCGCCAGCAGCCCGACTAGCGGGGTCACAGATACGCAGTATTTT.